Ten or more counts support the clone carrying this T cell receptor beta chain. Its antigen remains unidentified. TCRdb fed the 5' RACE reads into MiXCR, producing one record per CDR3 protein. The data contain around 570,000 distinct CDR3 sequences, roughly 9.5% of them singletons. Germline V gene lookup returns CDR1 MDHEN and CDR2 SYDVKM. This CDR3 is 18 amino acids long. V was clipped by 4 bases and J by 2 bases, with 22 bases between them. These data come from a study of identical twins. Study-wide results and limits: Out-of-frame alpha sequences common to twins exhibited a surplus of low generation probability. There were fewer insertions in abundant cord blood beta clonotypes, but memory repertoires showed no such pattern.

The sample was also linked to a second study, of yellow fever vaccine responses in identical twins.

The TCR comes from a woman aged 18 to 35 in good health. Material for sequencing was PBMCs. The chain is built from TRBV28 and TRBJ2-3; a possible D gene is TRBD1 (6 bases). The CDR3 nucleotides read TGTGCCAGCAGTTCAATATACAGGTTCCAGGGGCACACAGATACGCAGTATTTT. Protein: CASSSIYRFQGHTDTQYF.